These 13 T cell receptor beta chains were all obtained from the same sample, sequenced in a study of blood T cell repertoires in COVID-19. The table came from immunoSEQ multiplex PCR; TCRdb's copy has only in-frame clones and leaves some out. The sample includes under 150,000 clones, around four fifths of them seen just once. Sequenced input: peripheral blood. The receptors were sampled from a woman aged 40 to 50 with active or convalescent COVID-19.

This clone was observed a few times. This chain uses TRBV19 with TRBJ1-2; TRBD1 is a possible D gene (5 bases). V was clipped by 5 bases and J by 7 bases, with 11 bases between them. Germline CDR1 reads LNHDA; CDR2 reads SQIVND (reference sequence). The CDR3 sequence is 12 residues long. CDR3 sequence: CASSLRGGGYTF. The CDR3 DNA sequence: TGTGCCAGTAGTCTTAGGGGCGGTGGCTACACCTTC.

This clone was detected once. The CDR3 reads CASSTSRTGVYGYTF. The CDR3, as DNA: TGTGCCAGCAGTACCTCCCGGACAGGGGTCTATGGCTACACCTTC. The genes are TRBV27 and TRBJ1-2, with 9 bases fitting TRBD1. J gave up 4 bases and V 5 bases, and 8 bases lay outside the gene matches. The CDR3 is 15 amino acids. Germline V CDR1 and CDR2: MNHEY, SMNVEV (reference sequence).

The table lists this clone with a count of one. The CDR3 loop reads CAWSLGVNSNQPQHF. CDR3 sequence (DNA): TGTGCCTGGAGTCTGGGAGTAAATAGCAATCAGCCCCAGCATTTT. This rearrangement joins TRBV30 to TRBJ1-5; no definite D call. V was pared by 2 bases and J by 0 bases, with 11 bases between. The CDR3 has 15 residues. Germline V lookup: CDR1 GTSNPN, CDR2 SVGIG (reference sequence).

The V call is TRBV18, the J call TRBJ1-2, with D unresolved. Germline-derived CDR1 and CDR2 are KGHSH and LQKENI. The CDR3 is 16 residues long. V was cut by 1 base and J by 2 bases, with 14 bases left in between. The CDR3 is CASSPLNEAKNYGYTF. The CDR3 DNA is TGTGCCAGCTCACCACTCAATGAGGCAAAGAACTATGGCTACACCTTC.

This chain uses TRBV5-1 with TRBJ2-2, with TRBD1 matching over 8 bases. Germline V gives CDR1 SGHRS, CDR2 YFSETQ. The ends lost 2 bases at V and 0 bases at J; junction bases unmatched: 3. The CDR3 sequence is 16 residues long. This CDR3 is CASSFGDRTNTGELFF. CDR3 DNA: TGCGCCAGCAGCTTTGGGGACAGGACGAACACCGGGGAGCTGTTTTTT.

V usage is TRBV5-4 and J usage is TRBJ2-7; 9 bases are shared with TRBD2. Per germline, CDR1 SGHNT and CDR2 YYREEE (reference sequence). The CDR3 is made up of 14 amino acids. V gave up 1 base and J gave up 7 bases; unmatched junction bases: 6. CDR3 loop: CASSLFLAGREQYF. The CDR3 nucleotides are TGTGCCAGCAGCTTGTTCCTAGCGGGGCGGGAGCAGTACTTC.

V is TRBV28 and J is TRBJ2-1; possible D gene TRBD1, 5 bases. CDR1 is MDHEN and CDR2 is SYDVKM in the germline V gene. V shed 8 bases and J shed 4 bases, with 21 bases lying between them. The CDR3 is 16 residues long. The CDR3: CASLPLRDSQYNEQFF. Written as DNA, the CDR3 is TGTGCCAGCCTTCCTCTGAGAGACAGTCAATACAATGAGCAGTTCTTC.

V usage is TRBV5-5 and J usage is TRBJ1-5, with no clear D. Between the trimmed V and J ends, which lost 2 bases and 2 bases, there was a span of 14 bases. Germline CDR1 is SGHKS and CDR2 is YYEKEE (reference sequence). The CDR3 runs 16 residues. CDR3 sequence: CASSFGSLVRNQPQHF. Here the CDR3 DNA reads TGTGCCAGCAGCTTCGGGAGTTTAGTGCGCAATCAGCCCCAGCATTTT.

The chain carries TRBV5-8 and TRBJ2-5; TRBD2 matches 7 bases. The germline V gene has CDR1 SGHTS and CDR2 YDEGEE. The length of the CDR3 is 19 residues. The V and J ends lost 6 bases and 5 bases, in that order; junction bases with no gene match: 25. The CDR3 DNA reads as TGTGCCAGCACCCCGCCAGCCAGGGTCGAGGGAGGGATCGCCGAGACCCAGTACTTC. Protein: CASTPPARVEGGIAETQYF.

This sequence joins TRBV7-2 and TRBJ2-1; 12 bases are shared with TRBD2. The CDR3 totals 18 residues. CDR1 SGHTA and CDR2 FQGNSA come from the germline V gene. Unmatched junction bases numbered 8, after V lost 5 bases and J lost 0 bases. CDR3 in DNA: TGTGCCAGCAGCCCTCGGACTAGCGGGGAGGGCTCCTACAATGAGCAGTTCTTC. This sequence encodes CASSPRTSGEGSYNEQFF.

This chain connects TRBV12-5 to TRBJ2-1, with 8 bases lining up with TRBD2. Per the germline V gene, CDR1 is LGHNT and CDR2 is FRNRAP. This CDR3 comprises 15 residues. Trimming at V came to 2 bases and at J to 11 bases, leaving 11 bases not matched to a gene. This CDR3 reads CASGLMNRAGGQQFF. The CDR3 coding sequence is TGTGCTAGTGGTTTGATGAACCGGGCGGGAGGCCAGCAGTTCTTC.

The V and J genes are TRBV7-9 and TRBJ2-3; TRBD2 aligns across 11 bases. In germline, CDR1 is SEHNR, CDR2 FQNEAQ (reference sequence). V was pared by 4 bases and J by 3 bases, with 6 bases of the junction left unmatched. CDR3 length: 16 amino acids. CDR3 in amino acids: CASSSIAGGGTDTQYF. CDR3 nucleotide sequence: TGTGCCAGCAGCTCGATAGCGGGAGGGGGAACAGATACGCAGTATTTT.

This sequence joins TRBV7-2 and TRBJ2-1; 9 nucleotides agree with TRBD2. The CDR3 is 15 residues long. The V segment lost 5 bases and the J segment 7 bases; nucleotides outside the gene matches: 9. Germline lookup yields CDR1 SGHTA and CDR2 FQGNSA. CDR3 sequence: CASSRSGRTGNEQFF. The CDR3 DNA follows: TGTGCCAGCAGCCGTAGCGGGAGAACGGGGAATGAGCAGTTCTTC.